This TCR beta chain was profiled in a study of neurological immune-mediated disorders. Findings and limits, study-wide: No sharing of CDR3 amino acid sequences was observed among expanded clones across subjects, suggesting private repertoires in all groups.

Germline V lookup: CDR1 LGHNA, CDR2 YNFKEQ. The CDR3 totals 12 residues. The time point denotes: longitudinal time-point 2. The unsorted libraries were produced from 2 million PBMCs held at -80 C. TCRdb reanalysed the 5' RACE reads using MiXCR and keeps one entry per CDR3 protein. The data contain tens of thousands of distinct CDR3 sequences, approximately 13% of them singletons. This clonotype was detected a few times. Its antigen is undetermined. Germline and junction disagree at one end, which may indicate a read error. This sequence originates from a woman aged 40 to 50 in good health. The sequenced material came from PBMCs. This chain links TRBV4-2 with TRBJ1-2, with 8 bases lining up with TRBD1. This CDR3 reads CASSQWGQVSSF. The CDR3, as DNA: TGTGCCAGCAGCCAATGGGGACAGGTCTCTTCCTTC.